This paragraph reports one T cell receptor beta chain. These data come from a study of blood T cell repertoires in COVID-19. The overall study: Acute and convalescent COVID-19 specimens originated in the United States, Italy and Spain.

The table came from immunoSEQ multiplex PCR; TCRdb's copy has only in-frame clones and leaves some out. In the table there are 95,000 to 150,000 clones, 80% to 85% of which are singletons. V was pared by 0 bases and J by 10 bases, with 10 bases of the junction left unmatched. This CDR3 is built from 16 residues. Germline V gives CDR1 SGDLS, CDR2 YYNGEE. The gene calls are TRBV9 and TRBJ2-1; 10 positions match TRBD2. The receptor was derived from a woman in her thirties who had recovered from COVID-19. The specimen sequenced was PBMCs or T cells enriched from blood (not recorded which). CDR3 bases: TGTGCCAGCAGCGTAGGAGCGCGGCTAGCGGGAGAGGAGCAGTTCTTC. This codes for CASSVGARLAGEEQFF.